This T cell receptor beta chain is drawn from a study of cytomegalovirus exposure and HLA in healthy donors (dated by TCRdb to between 2016 and 2019). Background for the entire study: An earlier analysis of 550 to 700 of the donors reported about 250 Gb of sequence data and 117 million unique TCR beta sequences from about 179 million T cells. A later genetic analysis used genome-wide SNP genotypes for about 55% of the 666 donors, treating that subset as a discovery cohort. A later analysis re-analyzed previously published TCR beta repertoires from roughly 690 donors and added high-resolution HLA genotyping to study TCR occurrence patterns. All discovery cohort repertoires had been generated on a single sequencing platform. Donor age, sex, ethnicity and CMV serostatus were compiled alongside the repertoire data. Approximately 300 gigabases of sequencing data and around 85 million unique TCR sequences made up an early release that covered several hundred HLA-typed donors. Among about 370 genotyped donors of the cohort, an average of roughly 230,000 unique TCR beta nucleotide sequences was sequenced per donor, of which 15% to 20% were non-productive. Of the roughly 400 genotyped donors, about 80% fell in the genetic ancestry cluster associated with self-reported Caucasian donors. The number of typed donors differed by locus: about 629-640 for A, B, C, DRB1 and DQB1; 500 to 550 for DQA1; 606 for DPA1; and around 450 for DPB1. The later analysis used no new phenotypic data to find candidate immune exposures, relying instead on TCR beta sequences and their occurrence across donors. Besides the first cohort of roughly 640 subjects, a separate validation cohort made up of over 95 different subjects was used. HLA typing included class I and class II loci at four-digit resolution. A handful of DR-DQ haplotypes were handled as single units for association and clustering because linkage in the cohort was strong. The T cell repertoires of around 730 subjects were profiled by immunosequencing and related to cytomegalovirus serostatus. The study aimed to test whether cataloging public T cell receptors could reveal signatures of past pathogen exposure. The study combined high-throughput TCR immunosequencing, statistical association of individual TCRs with disease status, and machine learning to predict cytomegalovirus infection status. An earlier analysis of more than 450 of the donors used high-throughput TCR beta sequencing to judge whether each TCR beta V gene segment behaved as functional or pseudogenic.

Based on the germline V gene, the CDR1 and CDR2 sequences are MNHNS and SASEGT. The V and J ends are trimmed by 2 bases and 4 bases, leaving 14 bases between them. The CDR3, from cysteine to phenylalanine, totals 15 residues. Only CDR3 DNA remains: 45 bases, in frame from the first base. In total, approximately 700 healthy bone marrow donors made up the cohort. All cohort members were sampled while nominally healthy, although unrecorded immune exposures were likely present. The donor was CMV seronegative and belonged to the group of approximately 320 seronegative cohort members. A peripheral blood sample was collected from each donor, and TCR beta sequencing was performed on peripheral blood mononuclear cells. The Qiagen DNeasy Blood Extraction Kit was used to extract genomic DNA from the blood cell samples. Here is what the overall study found, with its caveats: The presence/absence analyses assumed that sequencing depth was roughly uniform across donors, and that assumption may not be true. While some public TCRs were present in many individuals, most TCR sequences turned up only very rarely across donors. According to a later analysis, most CMV-associated TCR beta chains appeared to be HLA-restricted, and the HLA associations seemed to be driven largely by CMV exposure. In a later analysis, HLA-associated TCR beta chains showed more clonal expansion and lower generation probabilities than non-associated chains that were equally common. A cluster of highly shared sequence variants was judged likely to be a technical artifact of the sequencing pipeline. A later genetic analysis reported fewer N-insertions in productive TCRs among donors in an Asian-associated ancestry cluster than the approximately 700-donor mean. A later analysis associated approximately 17,000 TCR beta sequences with specific HLA alleles at a false discovery rate of 0.05. Only TCR beta chains were sequenced in this cohort, and the absence of alpha or paired-chain data limited detectable features. The study listed approximately 150 TCR beta chains as associated with cytomegalovirus. In vitro tests confirmed that a few of the cytomegalovirus-associated TCR beta chains recognize cytomegalovirus antigens. Several of the top co-occurrence clusters appeared to be linked to parvovirus B19, influenza, CMV and Epstein-Barr virus, according to a later analysis. A further reported finding was that TCR beta sequences accurately predicted the HLA-A and HLA-B alleles for most subjects in the first cohort. The classifier was reported to diagnose cytomegalovirus status with high specificity and sensitivity in both the original and validation cohorts. It was suggested by the authors that the approach could potentially be generalized to other disease states and immunological phenotypes. In a later analysis, the rate of TCR association differed among HLA loci, with DRB1 alleles having the most associated TCRs and HLA-C alleles having the fewest. When HLA alleles, especially DR and DQ, strongly co-occurred, attributing TCR associations to individual alleles was difficult. HLA typing was unavailable for some donors at each locus, so association tests used only the typed subset. A later genetic analysis associated a missense DCLRE1C variant with V-gene and J-gene trimming of TCR beta chains, and an independent cohort replicated the association. Linkage disequilibrium might explain the correlated functional status among segregating V segments, but an unknown experimental factor could not be ruled out. CMV serostatus was the only immune exposure information available for the cohort. In an earlier analysis of 587 of the donors, most TCR beta V segments appeared in productive rearrangements about 87% or about 30% of the time, broadly matching IMGT annotations. Roughly 17 rarely observed V segments, including chromosome 9 orphons, were excluded from the earlier analysis of several hundred of the donors because counts were too low. Because the 87-base-pair reads could not distinguish some IMGT-functional V segments, including TRBV6-2 and TRBV6-3, those segments were excluded.

The method was the immunoSEQ multiplex PCR assay. The multiplex PCR relied on a mix of 60 forward primers for TCR Vbeta segments and 13 reverse primers for TCR Jbeta segments. The CDR3 region of rearranged TCR beta genes was amplified from genomic DNA by a multiplex PCR assay. Amplified TCR beta libraries were sequenced as 87-base-pair reads on the Illumina HiSeq System. In the source study's methods: A later analysis tallied 75 million to 95 million unique TCR beta chains across the 600 to 700 repertoires, and 10 million to 11 million of those chains were shared by two or more donors. Raw reads were error-corrected and collapsed into unique sequences with a nearest-neighbor algorithm that merged closely related sequences to remove PCR and sequencing errors. To assign V, D and J gene segments, CDR3 sequences were aligned to IMGT reference sequences. For a sequence to be retained, a match of at least six nucleotides to both a V gene segment and a J gene segment was required. A rearrangement counted as productive if the CDR3 had no stop codons and remained in frame with V and J, and every other rearrangement counted as non-productive. CDR3 was defined by IMGT convention, running from the second conserved V-encoded cysteine to the conserved J-encoded phenylalanine. In an earlier analysis of more than 550 of the donors, sequences lacking an unambiguous match to a single V gene segment were excluded. An earlier analysis of some 500 of the donors classified V segments as functional when productive rearrangements were above 56.7% and as segregating when the standard deviation between donors was above 5%. A statistical classification framework was built to diagnose cytomegalovirus status from the catalog of TCR beta chain sequences. A later analysis assigned V and J genes by comparing TCR nucleotide sequences with IMGT/GENE-DB human TR gene sequences. The TCRdist pipeline was used in a later analysis to assign CDR3 sequences and most-parsimonious VDJ recombination scenarios. In a later analysis, each TCR beta chain was defined by its CDR3 amino acid sequence together with its V-gene family, and reads without a unique V-gene family were excluded. A later analysis removed over 500 highly shared, low-generation-probability nucleotide sequences to deal with suspected cross-contamination and a sequencing artifact. For each public chain, a later analysis derived a clonal expansion index from normalized ranks of inferred template counts within each repertoire. In a later analysis, generation probabilities were computed using a VDJ recombination model fitted to out-of-frame rearrangements, and the results were checked against IGoR. Hypergeometric tests were used in a later analysis to score TCR-TCR, TCR-HLA and TCR-CMV co-occurrence, with a repertoire-size bias correction applied to the TCR pairs. In a later analysis, false discovery rates were estimated by permuting HLA or CMV assignments 20 times. In a later analysis, co-occurring TCRs were grouped with DBSCAN, and TCRdist sequence similarity was added when clustering was performed within HLA-allele-positive subsets. Repertoires with fewer than 30,000 or more than 120,000 public chains were left out of co-occurrence clustering, as were five repertoires with anomalous nucleotide sharing. What TCRdb holds here is the immuneACCESS table cut down to in-frame rearrangements. Part of the clones is not present; checked against another copy, under half of the missing clones reflect an unresolved V gene, and the others are unexplained. That table furnishes V, J and clone size, whereas the DNA furnished D and trimming. A total of 150,000 or so clones appear in this sample, 73% of them only once. Jointly, the top ten make up 1.5% to 2% of the sample.

A remark on this clone: What this receptor recognizes is not known. No clone much larger than this one lies a single base away; base qualities are absent.

The TCR was taken from a woman between 18 and 30 years old in good health and CMV-seronegative. The sequencing sample was made of PBMCs. The rearranged chain carries TRBV6-1 and TRBJ1-1; a weak D assignment points to TRBD1 (5 bases agree). The DNA is as follows: TGTGCCAGCAGTGAAAGGGGCGGGGAGAGCACTGAAGCTTTCTTT. This codes for CASSERGGESTEAFF.